This T cell receptor beta chain was recovered during a study of CD4 T cells in relation to SARS-CoV-2 and coronaviruses. Remarks on this clone: Its matching antigen is unknown.

Unexposed donor CD4+ T cells date from about 2011-2018, before the COVID-19 pandemic. Isolation of CD4+ T cells took place after approximately 11 days in culture. Testing used SARS-CoV-2 S/N and four cold-coronavirus spikes on unexposed-donor CD4+ T cells, cells permitting. Libraries were prepared by immunoSEQ multiplex PCR; TCRdb keeps only in-frame clonotypes and omits some of them. The sample records about 29,000 clones, more than 70% being singletons. Germline lookup yields CDR1 SGHVS and CDR2 FQNEAQ. There are 13 residues in the CDR3. Trimming stripped 2 bases from V and 4 bases from J, with 5 bases between.

V usage is TRBV7-8 and J usage is TRBJ2-2; D uncertain. The sequenced material came from CD4+ T cells from PBMCs, cultured in vitro. This sequence was found in a human donor in good health. CDR3 nucleotide sequence: TGTGCCAGCAGCTTAAGGGTCACCGGGGAGCTGTTTTTT. Translation gives CASSLRVTGELFF.